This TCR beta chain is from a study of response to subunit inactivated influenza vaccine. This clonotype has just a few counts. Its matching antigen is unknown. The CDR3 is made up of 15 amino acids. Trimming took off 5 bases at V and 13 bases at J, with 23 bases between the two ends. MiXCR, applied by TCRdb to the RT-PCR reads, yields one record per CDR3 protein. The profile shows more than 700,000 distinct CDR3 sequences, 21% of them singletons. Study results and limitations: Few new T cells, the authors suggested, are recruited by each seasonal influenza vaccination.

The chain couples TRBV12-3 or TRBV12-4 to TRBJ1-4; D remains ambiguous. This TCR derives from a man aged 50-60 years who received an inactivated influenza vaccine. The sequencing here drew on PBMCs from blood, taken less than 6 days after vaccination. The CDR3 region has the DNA TGTGCCAGCAGTCCAGGTCGACCCTTAATGAATGGACTGTTTTTT. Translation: CASSPGRPLMNGLFF.